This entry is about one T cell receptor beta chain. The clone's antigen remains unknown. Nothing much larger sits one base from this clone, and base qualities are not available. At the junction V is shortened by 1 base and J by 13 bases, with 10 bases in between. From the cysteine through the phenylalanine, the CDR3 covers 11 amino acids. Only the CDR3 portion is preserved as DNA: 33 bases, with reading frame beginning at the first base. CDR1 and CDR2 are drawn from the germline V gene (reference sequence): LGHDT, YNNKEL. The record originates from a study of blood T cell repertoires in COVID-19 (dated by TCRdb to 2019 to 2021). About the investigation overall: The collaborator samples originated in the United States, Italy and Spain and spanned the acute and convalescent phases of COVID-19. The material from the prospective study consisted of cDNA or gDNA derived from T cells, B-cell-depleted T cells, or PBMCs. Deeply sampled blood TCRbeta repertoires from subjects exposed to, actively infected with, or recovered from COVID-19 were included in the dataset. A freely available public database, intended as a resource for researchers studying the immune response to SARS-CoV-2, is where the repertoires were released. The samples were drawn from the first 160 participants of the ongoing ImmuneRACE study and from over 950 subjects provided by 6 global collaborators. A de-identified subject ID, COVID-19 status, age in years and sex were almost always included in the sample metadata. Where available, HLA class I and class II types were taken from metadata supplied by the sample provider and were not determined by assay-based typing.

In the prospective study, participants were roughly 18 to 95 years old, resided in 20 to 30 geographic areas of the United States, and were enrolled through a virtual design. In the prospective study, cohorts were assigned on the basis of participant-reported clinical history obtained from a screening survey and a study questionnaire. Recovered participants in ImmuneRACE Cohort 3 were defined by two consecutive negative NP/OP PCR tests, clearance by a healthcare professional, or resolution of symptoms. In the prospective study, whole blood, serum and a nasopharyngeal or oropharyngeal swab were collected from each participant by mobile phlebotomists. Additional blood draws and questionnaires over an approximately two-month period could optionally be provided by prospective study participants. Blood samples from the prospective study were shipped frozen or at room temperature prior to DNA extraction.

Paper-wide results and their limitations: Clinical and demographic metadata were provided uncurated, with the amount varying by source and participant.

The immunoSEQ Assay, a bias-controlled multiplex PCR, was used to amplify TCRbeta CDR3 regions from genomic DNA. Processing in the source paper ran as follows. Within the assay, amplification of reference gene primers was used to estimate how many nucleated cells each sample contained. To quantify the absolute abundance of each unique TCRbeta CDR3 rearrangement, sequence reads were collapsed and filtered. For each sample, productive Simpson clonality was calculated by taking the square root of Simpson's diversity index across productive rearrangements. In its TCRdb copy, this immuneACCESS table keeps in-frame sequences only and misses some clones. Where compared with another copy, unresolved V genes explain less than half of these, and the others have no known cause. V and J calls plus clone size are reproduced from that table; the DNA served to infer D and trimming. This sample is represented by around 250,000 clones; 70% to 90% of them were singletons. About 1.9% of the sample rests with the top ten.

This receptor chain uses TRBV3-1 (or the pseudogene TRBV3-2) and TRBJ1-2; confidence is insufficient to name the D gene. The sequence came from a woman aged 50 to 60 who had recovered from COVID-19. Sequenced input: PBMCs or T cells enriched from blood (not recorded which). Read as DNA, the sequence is TGTGCCAGCAGCCAAGTGGAGCCTCTCACCTTC. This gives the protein CASSQVEPLTF.